The present T cell receptor (beta chain) was sequenced within a study of T cell responses to AZD1222 COVID-19 vaccine. Study summary: Samples with a second dose at about 4 or about 12 weeks were pooled together.

Germline V CDR1 and CDR2: MNHEY, SMNVEV (reference sequence). Trimming cost V 5 bases and J 0 bases; bases outside gene matches: 6. The CDR3 loop spans 16 amino acids. Sequenced by immunoSEQ multiplex PCR; TCRdb stores in-frame clones only, minus some. Of 150,000 or so clones in the sample, approximately 85% were seen once. Study findings and constraints: Most donors were white British, females outnumbered males, and clonal diversity was possibly underestimated.

A note on this clone: The target antigen is unknown.

The gene calls are TRBV27 and TRBJ2-7; the match to TRBD2 covers 11 bases. This TCR came from an adult in good health. Sample: peripheral blood, taken on day 0 of AZD1222 vaccination. CDR3 amino acids: CASSVSGTSGSYEQYF. The CDR3 DNA reads as TGTGCCAGCAGTGTGTCCGGGACTAGCGGCTCCTACGAGCAGTACTTC.